This is a list of T cell receptor beta chains from one sample in a study of T cell responses to AZD1222 COVID-19 vaccine. This table comes from immunoSEQ multiplex PCR, and its TCRdb copy is limited to in-frame clones, with some not included. The repertoire holds some 130,000 clones, 89% seen once, with roughly 6.3% in the top ten. Sample: peripheral blood, taken on day 0 of AZD1222 vaccination. These receptors originate from an adult in good health. Both conserved end residues are trimmed from each CDR3. Fields, in order: V gene, J gene, CDR3 protein.

>TRBV18|TRBJ1-3
ASSPNIPGSRDTGNTIY
>TRBV6-5|TRBJ2-2
ASYQIEAGELF
>TRBV3-1/TRBV3-2|TRBJ1-6
ASSLMSGTGVSPLH
>TRBV29-1|TRBJ1-1
SVAWGTEAF
>TRBV5-1|TRBJ1-2
ASNLGSKDGYT
>TRBV29-1|TRBJ1-3
SVEDPAPYGTIY
>TRBV6-5|TRBJ1-2
ASRSSRGSAYGYT
>TRBV19|TRBJ2-7
ASSYNPGGEQY
>TRBV13|TRBJ2-7
ASSLGRREVDEQY
>TRBV5-1|TRBJ1-5
ASSLEGRDGQPQH
>TRBV4-2|TRBJ1-1
ASSIGGTEAF
>TRBV6-5|TRBJ1-3
ASSSTSLLRNTIY
>TRBV3-1/TRBV3-2|TRBJ1-6
ASSFVSSYNSPLH
>TRBV19|TRBJ1-3
ASTSYRDSGGNTIY
>TRBV5-1|TRBJ1-1
ASSLALFSTAEAF
>TRBV19|TRBJ2-1
ASSITRRPVGEQF
>TRBV7-3|TRBJ1-1
ASMEEMNTEAF
>TRBV6-4|TRBJ2-2
ASSAQGPPTGELF
>TRBV5-6|TRBJ1-1
ASRMMNTEAF
>TRBV30|TRBJ1-4
AGQSGGYEKLF
>TRBV7-9|TRBJ1-4
ASSFQGSTNEKLF
>TRBV27|TRBJ1-5
ASRRLTGTGNQPQH
>TRBV6-5|TRBJ1-4
ASRRDGGLNEKLF